The 2 T cell receptor beta chains below all came from one sample that was sequenced in a study of cytomegalovirus exposure and HLA in healthy donors. A multiplex PCR was run with 60 Vbeta primers and 13 Jbeta primers. Assay used: immunoSEQ multiplex PCR; TCRdb lists only in-frame clones, some missing. The top ten hold around 3.1% of the sample, which has some 200,000 clones, over 70% seen once. The sample taken for sequencing was PBMCs. The receptor source for this set is a female donor in good health and CMV-seronegative.

The chain recombines TRBV4-1 with TRBJ1-1; D remains unclear. V shed 0 bases and J shed 1 base, with 9 bases lying between them. Germline V gene sequence: CDR1 MGHRA, CDR2 YSYEKL. The CDR3 is 15 residues long. CDR3 amino acids: CASSQEVATNTEAFF. The DNA for the CDR3 is TGCGCCAGCAGCCAAGAAGTCGCTACGAACACTGAAGCTTTCTTT.

This clone came up once. This chain joins TRBV4-2 and TRBJ2-5; D unclear. V dropped 6 bases and J dropped 4 bases, with 18 bases sitting between them. Germline V lookup: CDR1 LGHNA, CDR2 YNFKEQ. CDR3 size: 15 residues. CDR3: CASRPGTSNGETQYF. CDR3 nucleotides: TGTGCCAGCAGGCCAGGAACCTCTAACGGAGAGACCCAGTACTTC.